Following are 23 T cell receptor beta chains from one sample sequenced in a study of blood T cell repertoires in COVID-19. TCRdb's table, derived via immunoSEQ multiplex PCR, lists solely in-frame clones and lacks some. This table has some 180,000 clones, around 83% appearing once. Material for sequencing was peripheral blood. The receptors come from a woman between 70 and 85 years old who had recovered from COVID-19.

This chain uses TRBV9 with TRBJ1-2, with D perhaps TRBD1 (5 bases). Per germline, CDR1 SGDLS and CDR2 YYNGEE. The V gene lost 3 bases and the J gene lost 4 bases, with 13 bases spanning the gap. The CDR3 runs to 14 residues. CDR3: CASSARGGSYGYTF. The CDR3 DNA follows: TGTGCCAGCAGCGCCCGGGGGGGGAGCTATGGCTACACCTTC.

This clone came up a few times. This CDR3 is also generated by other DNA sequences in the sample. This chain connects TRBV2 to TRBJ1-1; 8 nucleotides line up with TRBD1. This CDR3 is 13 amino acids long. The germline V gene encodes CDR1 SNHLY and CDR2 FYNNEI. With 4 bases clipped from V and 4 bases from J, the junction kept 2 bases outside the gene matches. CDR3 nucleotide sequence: TGTGCCAGCAGTGGGACAGGGCCCACTGAAGCTTTCTTT. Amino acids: CASSGTGPTEAFF.

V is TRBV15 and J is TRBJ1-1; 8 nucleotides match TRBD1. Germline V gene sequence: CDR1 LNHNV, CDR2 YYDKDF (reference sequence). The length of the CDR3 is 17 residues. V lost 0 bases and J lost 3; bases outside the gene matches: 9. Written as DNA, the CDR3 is TGTGCCACCAGCAGAGACCTACAGGGGGGATGGGACACTGAAGCTTTCTTT. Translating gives CATSRDLQGGWDTEAFF.

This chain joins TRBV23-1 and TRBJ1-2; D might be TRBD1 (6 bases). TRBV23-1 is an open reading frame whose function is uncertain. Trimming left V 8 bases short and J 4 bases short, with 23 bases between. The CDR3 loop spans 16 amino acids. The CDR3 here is CASPGLGANGCYGYTF. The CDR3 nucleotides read TGCGCCAGCCCCGGGCTGGGGGCGAATGGGTGCTATGGCTACACCTTC.

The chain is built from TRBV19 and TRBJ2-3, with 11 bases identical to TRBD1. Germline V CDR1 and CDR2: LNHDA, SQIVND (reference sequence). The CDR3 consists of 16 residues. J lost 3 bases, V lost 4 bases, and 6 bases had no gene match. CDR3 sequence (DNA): TGTGCCAGTAGTAGCGCGGACAGGGGGCGGACAGATACGCAGTATTTT. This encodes CASSSADRGRTDTQYF. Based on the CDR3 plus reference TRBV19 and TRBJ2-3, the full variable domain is DGGITQSPKYLFRKEGQNVTLSCEQNLNHDAMYWYRQDPGQGLRLIYYSQIVNDFQKGDIAEGYSVSREKKESFPLTVTSAQKNPTAFYLCASSSADRGRTDTQYFGPGTRLTVL.

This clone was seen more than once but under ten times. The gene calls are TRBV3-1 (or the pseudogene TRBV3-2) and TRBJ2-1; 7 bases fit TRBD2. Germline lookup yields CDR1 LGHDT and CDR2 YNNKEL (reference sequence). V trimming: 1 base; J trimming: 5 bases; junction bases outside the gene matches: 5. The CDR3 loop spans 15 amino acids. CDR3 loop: CASSQGDYTNNEQFF. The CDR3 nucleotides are TGTGCCAGCAGCCAAGGGGACTACACTAACAATGAGCAGTTCTTC.

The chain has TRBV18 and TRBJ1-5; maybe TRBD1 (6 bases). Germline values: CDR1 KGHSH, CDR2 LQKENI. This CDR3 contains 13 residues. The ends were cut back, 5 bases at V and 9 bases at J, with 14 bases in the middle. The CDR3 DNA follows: TGTGCCAGCTCAATTGCGGGGGGCCCGCCCCAGCATTTT. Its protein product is CASSIAGGPPQHF.

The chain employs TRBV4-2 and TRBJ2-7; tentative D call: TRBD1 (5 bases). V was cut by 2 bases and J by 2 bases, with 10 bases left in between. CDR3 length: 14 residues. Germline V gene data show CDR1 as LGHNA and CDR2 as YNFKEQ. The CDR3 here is CASSQLGPAYEQYF. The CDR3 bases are TGTGCCAGCAGCCAATTGGGGCCTGCCTACGAGCAGTACTTC.

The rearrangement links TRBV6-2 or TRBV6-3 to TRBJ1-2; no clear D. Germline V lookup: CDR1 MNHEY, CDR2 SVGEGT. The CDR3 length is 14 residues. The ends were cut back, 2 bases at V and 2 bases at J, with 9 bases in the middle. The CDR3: CASSYSLANYGYTF. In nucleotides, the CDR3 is TGTGCCAGCAGTTACAGCCTTGCCAACTATGGCTACACCTTC.

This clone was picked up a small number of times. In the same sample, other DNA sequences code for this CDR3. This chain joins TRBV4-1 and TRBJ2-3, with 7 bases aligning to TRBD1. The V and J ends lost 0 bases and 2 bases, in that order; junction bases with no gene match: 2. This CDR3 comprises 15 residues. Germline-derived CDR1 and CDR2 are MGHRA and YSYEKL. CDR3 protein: CASSQEGTVTDTQYF. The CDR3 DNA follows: TGCGCCAGCAGCCAAGAAGGGACAGTCACAGATACGCAGTATTTT.

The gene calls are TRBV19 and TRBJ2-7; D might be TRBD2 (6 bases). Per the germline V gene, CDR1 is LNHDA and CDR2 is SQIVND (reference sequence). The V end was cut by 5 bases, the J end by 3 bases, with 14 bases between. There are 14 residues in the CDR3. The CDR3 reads CASSPGGSGYEQYF. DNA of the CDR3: TGTGCCAGTAGTCCCGGGGGTAGCGGCTACGAGCAGTACTTC.

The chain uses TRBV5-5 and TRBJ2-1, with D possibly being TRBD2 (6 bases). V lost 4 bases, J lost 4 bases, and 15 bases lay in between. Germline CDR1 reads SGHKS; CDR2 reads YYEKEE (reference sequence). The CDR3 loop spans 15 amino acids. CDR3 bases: TGTGCCAGCAGCCTAGTTGGGCGGGGTTACAATGAGCAGTTCTTC. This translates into CASSLVGRGYNEQFF.

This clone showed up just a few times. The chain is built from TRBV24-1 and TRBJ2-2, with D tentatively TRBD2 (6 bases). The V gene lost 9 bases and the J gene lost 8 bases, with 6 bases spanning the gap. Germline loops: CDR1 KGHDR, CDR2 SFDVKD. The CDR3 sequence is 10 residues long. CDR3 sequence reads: CATGRGELFF. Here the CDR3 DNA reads TGTGCCACCGGGAGGGGGGAGCTGTTTTTT.

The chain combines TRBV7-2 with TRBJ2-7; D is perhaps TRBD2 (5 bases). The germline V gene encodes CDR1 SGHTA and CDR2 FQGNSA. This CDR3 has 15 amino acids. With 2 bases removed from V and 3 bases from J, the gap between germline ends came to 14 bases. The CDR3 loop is CASSLSSGPNYEQYF. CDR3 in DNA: TGTGCCAGCAGCTTAAGCAGCGGACCGAACTACGAGCAGTACTTC.

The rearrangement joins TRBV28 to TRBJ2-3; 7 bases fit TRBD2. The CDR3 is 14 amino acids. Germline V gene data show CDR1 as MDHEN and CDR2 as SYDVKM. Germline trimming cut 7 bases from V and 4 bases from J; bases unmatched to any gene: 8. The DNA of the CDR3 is TGTGCCAGCATGGGGGGGTGGGAACCAGATACGCAGTATTTT. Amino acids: CASMGGWEPDTQYF.

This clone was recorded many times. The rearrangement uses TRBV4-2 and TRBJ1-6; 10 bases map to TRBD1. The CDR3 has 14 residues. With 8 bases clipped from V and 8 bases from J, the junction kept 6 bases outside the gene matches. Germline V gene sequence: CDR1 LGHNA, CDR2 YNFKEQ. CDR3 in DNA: TGTGCCAGCGGCGACAGGGGGCGCGATTCACCCCTCCACTTT. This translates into CASGDRGRDSPLHF.

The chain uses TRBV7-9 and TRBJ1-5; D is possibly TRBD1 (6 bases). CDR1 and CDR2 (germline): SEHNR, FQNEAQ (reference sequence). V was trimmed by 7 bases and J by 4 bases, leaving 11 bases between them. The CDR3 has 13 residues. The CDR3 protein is CASTRGANQPQHF. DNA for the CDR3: TGTGCCAGCACCAGGGGAGCGAATCAGCCCCAGCATTTT.

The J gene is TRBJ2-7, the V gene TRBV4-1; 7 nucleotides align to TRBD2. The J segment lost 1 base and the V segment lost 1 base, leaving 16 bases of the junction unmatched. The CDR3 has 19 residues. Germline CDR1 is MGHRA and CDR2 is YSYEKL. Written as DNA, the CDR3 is TGCGCCAGCAGCCAAGCGTTCCATTCGGGACTACCGTTTTCCTACGAGCAGTACTTC. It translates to CASSQAFHSGLPFSYEQYF.

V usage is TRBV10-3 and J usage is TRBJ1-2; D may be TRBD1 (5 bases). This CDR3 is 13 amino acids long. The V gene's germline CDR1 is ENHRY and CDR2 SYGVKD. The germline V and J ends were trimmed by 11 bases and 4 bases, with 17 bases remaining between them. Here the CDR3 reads CAGQGGPPYGYTF. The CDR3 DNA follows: TGTGCCGGGCAGGGAGGGCCGCCCTATGGCTACACCTTC.

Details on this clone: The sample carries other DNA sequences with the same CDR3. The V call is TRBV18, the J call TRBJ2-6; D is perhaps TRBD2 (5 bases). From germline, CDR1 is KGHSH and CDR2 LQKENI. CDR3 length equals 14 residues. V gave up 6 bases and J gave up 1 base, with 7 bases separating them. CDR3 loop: CASSPGSGANVLTF. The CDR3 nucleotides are TGTGCCAGCTCGCCGGGATCTGGGGCCAACGTCCTGACTTTC.

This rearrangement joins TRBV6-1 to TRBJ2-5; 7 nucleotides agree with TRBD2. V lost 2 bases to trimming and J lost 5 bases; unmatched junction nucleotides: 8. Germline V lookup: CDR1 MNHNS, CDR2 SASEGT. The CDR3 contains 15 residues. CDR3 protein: CASSEPHGGWETQYF. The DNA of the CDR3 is TGTGCCAGCAGTGAACCCCACGGGGGGTGGGAGACCCAGTACTTC.

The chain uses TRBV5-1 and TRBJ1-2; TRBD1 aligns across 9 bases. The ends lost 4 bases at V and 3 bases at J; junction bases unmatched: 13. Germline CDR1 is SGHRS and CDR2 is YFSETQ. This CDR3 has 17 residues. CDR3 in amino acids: CASSKRLRTGEDYGYTF. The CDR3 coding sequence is TGCGCCAGCAGCAAGAGACTCAGGACAGGGGAGGACTATGGCTACACCTTC.

The DNA of the CDR3 is TGCAGTGCTAGTCCCGGGGGCAATCAGCCCCAGCATTTT. Translation gives CSASPGGNQPQHF. V gene TRBV20-1 combines with J gene TRBJ1-5; D is uncertain. Germline loops: CDR1 DFQATT, CDR2 SNEGSKA (reference sequence). Trimming pared 3 bases from V and 2 bases from J, leaving 8 bases between. This CDR3 has 13 amino acids.